A single count supports the clone carrying this T cell receptor (beta chain). Its antigen is undetermined. This record comes from a study of shared clonotypes between healthy human individuals. As for the study in general: Samples came from two female and three male donors aged 18 to 49. Overall study results and limits: In this cohort, only blood was sampled, and tissue repertoires likely differ. Clonotypes shared by all four sorted-subset donors had higher generation probabilities than non-shared clonotypes. Although depth was large, rarefaction showed that sequencing of the sorted subsets was incomplete.

TCRdb keeps only in-frame clones here, not all; method: immunoSEQ multiplex PCR. The profile covers hundreds of thousands of clones, with approximately 96% appearing a single time and more than 0.085% taken by the ten largest. Germline CDR1 LGHNA, CDR2 YNFKEQ. This CDR3 contains 19 residues. With 0 bases removed from V and 0 bases from J, the gap between germline ends came to 17 bases. Terminally differentiated effector memory CD45RA+ cells were excluded by CCR7 positive selection of CD45RO-negative cells. The chain recombines TRBV4-2 with TRBJ2-2; tentatively, D is TRBD2 (6 bases). The TCR sequence derives from a woman aged 30 to 39 in good health. The sequencing sample was made of naive CD8+ T cells sorted from blood. The DNA for the CDR3 is TGTGCCAGCAGCCAAGAAGTTGGTAGCGGCGTACCGAACACCGGGGAGCTGTTTTTT. This encodes CASSQEVGSGVPNTGELFF.